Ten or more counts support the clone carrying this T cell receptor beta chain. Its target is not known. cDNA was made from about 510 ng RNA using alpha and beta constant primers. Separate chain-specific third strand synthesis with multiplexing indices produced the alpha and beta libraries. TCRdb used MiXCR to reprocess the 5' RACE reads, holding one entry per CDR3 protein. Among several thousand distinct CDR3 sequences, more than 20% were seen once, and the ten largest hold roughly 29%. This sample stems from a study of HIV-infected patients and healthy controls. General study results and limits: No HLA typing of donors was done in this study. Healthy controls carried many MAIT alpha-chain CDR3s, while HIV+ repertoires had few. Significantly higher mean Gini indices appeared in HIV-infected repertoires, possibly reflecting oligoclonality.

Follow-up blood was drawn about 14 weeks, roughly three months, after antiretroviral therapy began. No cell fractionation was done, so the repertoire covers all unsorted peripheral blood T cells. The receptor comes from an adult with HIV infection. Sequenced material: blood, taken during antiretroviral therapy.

CDR3 amino acids: CASSLDGDPGNTIYF. Written as DNA, the CDR3 is TGCGCCAGCAGCTTGGACGGTGATCCTGGAAACACCATATATTTT. The chain couples TRBV5-1 to TRBJ1-3; D call uncertain. The germline gives CDR1 SGHRS, CDR2 YFSETQ. Deletions cut 0 bases from V and 2 bases from J, with 9 bases between. The CDR3 totals 15 residues.